These 27 T cell receptor beta chains came from one sample sequenced in a study of a mutant IDH1 vaccine in newly diagnosed glioma. The assay was immunoSEQ multiplex PCR, and TCRdb's table has in-frame clones only and misses some. The repertoire holds tens of thousands of clones, with roughly 80% as singletons. Antigens of these TCRs are unknown. The time point here: week 47, end of study. Doses consisted of 300 ug of mutant IDH1 20-mer peptide each, paired with topical imiquimod. The material sequenced was PBMCs, taken from a glioma patient whose treatment included an IDH1 peptide vaccine. All receptors derive from a woman in her 30s with glioma. Some clones in this sample may be carry-over from other donors' samples.

This clone was counted a single time. This chain uses TRBV5-1 with TRBJ1-1; D perhaps matches TRBD1 (6 bases). Trimming left V 1 base short and J 5 bases short, with 12 bases between. The CDR3 is made up of 14 amino acids. From germline, CDR1 is SGHRS and CDR2 YFSETQ. The CDR3 DNA is TGCGCCAGCAGCTTGACGCCTCAGGGGACTGAAGCTTTCTTT. Its translation is CASSLTPQGTEAFF.

The chain joins TRBV6-5 to TRBJ1-4; TRBD1 aligns across 8 bases. Losses at the gene ends were 4 bases for V and 8 bases for J; bases not matched to a gene: 9. Germline V gene sequence: CDR1 MNHEY, CDR2 SVGAGI. The CDR3 length is 15 residues. DNA of the CDR3: TGTGCCAGCAGTTCGCAGGGGGCCGGGGGCGAAAAACTGTTTTTT. Protein product: CASSSQGAGGEKLFF.

The rearrangement links TRBV7-3 to TRBJ2-1; no reliable D call. Trimming took 5 bases from V and 8 from J, leaving 13 bases between them. The V gene's germline CDR1 is SGHTA and CDR2 FQGTGA. The CDR3 extends over 13 amino acids. The CDR3, as DNA: TGTGCCAGCAGCCTGTACGACGGCGATGAGCAGTTCTTC. It encodes CASSLYDGDEQFF.

CDR3 DNA sequence: TGCAGCGTCTCGGGAGGGACGGTGGACTACGAGCAGTACTTC. It specifies CSVSGGTVDYEQYF. The rearrangement links TRBV29-1 to TRBJ2-7; 8 positions agree with TRBD2. This CDR3 has 14 amino acids. After removal of 6 bases from V and 3 bases from J, the junction contained 10 bases not matched to a gene. The germline V gene has CDR1 SQVTM and CDR2 ANQGSEA.

The chain carries TRBV5-4 and TRBJ2-2; 9 bases match TRBD1. Germline CDR1 and CDR2: SGHNT and YYREEE (reference sequence). V was clipped by 4 bases and J by 4 bases; unmatched bases: 11. CDR3 length equals 17 residues. CDR3: CASSRGATGGSTGELFF. The CDR3 coding sequence is TGTGCCAGCAGCCGGGGGGCGACAGGGGGGAGCACCGGGGAGCTGTTTTTT.

This chain joins TRBV29-1 and TRBJ1-2, with D perhaps matching TRBD1 (6 bases). Germline assignment: CDR1 SQVTM and CDR2 ANQGSEA. With 3 bases removed from V and 7 bases from J, the gap between germline ends came to 18 bases. This CDR3 comprises 14 residues. The CDR3 DNA reads TGCAGCGTTGACAGGGACATGGGGACAAGTGGCTACACCTTC. This gives the protein CSVDRDMGTSGYTF.

V and J are TRBV19 and TRBJ2-7; 8 nucleotides agree with TRBD1. V was clipped by 3 bases and J by 7 bases; unmatched bases: 11. CDR3 size: 15 residues. Germline CDR1 and CDR2: LNHDA and SQIVND (reference sequence). This CDR3 reads CASSIAGTGIKEQYF. The CDR3 region has the DNA TGTGCCAGTAGTATCGCCGGGACAGGTATTAAAGAGCAGTACTTC.

This chain links TRBV9 with TRBJ2-5, with TRBD2 matching over 7 bases. The J segment lost 2 bases and the V segment lost 0 bases, leaving 4 bases of the junction unmatched. Germline V gene sequence: CDR1 SGDLS, CDR2 YYNGEE. The CDR3 is made up of 15 amino acids. In nucleotides, the CDR3 is TGTGCCAGCAGCGTAGCGGGAGGTCGACAAGAGACCCAGTACTTC. Residues: CASSVAGGRQETQYF.

The CDR3 protein is CASSVGNQPQHF. Written as DNA, the CDR3 is TGCGCCAGCAGTGTGGGCAATCAGCCCCAGCATTTT. The chain uses TRBV10-2 and TRBJ1-5; D gene ambiguous. The CDR3 has 12 amino acids. Trimming left V 4 bases short and J 2 bases short, with 3 bases between. Germline CDR1 is WSHSY and CDR2 is SAAADI.

The V and J genes are TRBV10-1 and TRBJ2-7; D uncertain. Germline V gives CDR1 WNHNN, CDR2 SYGVQD (reference sequence). V was clipped by 5 bases and J by 2 bases, with 13 bases between them. CDR3 length: 14 amino acids. In DNA form, the CDR3 reads TGCGCCAGCAGTCCGACGGGCGCAACCTACGAGCAGTACTTC. It codes for CASSPTGATYEQYF.

This clone turned up a few times. The chain joins TRBV30 to TRBJ1-3, with 8 bases matching TRBD1. The CDR3 is 17 residues long. Unmatched junction bases numbered 16, after V lost 5 bases and J lost 4 bases. Germline values: CDR1 GTSNPN, CDR2 SVGIG (reference sequence). The CDR3 DNA reads TGTGCCTGGGTTCGGTGGACAGGGAGCCCACCGGGAAACACCATATATTTT. Translating gives CAWVRWTGSPPGNTIYF.

The chain carries TRBV11-3 and TRBJ2-2; TRBD2 agrees at 7 bases. The CDR3 runs 16 residues. V lost 5 bases, J lost 5 bases, and 11 bases stayed unmatched. In germline, CDR1 is SGHNT, CDR2 YENEEA. This chain's CDR3 is CASSNLAERGTGELFF. Written as DNA, the CDR3 is TGTGCCAGCAGCAATCTAGCGGAGCGAGGGACCGGGGAGCTGTTTTTT.

The V gene is TRBV12-5, the J gene TRBJ2-1, with a tentative D call TRBD2 (7 bases). The CDR3 covers 16 residues. Germline V gene data show CDR1 as LGHNT and CDR2 as FRNRAP. V lost 7 bases and J 5 bases, leaving 21 bases between the germline ends. Written as DNA, the CDR3 is TGTGCTAGTGCCTATTGGGGGGGCAGGGCGAACAATGAGCAGTTCTTC. As protein: CASAYWGGRANNEQFF.

This clone was seen only a few times. The rearrangement links TRBV7-9 to TRBJ1-2; D is undetermined. The CDR3 extends over 10 amino acids. CDR1 is SEHNR, CDR2 FQNEAQ, per germline (reference sequence). V was shortened by 2 bases and J by 8 bases, with 3 bases between the two germline ends. The CDR3 DNA is TGTGCCAGCAGCTTACGAGGCTACACCTTC. Residues: CASSLRGYTF.

The rearrangement uses TRBV28 and TRBJ2-7, with TRBD1 as a possible D gene (6 bases). Germline V CDR1 and CDR2: MDHEN, SYDVKM. The CDR3 runs to 13 residues. V was clipped by 4 bases and J by 1 base, with 8 bases between them. The CDR3 nucleotides read TGTGCCAGCAGTTCAGGACAGTCCTACGAGCAGTACTTC. Its protein product is CASSSGQSYEQYF. Combining the CDR3 with reference TRBV28 and TRBJ2-7 gives the whole variable domain DVKVTQSSRYLVKRTGEKVFLECVQDMDHENMFWYRQDPGLGLRLIYFSYDVKMKEKGDIPEGYSVSREKKERFSLILESASTNQTSMYLCASSSGQSYEQYFGPGTRLTVT.

The V gene is TRBV6-1, the J gene TRBJ1-5, with TRBD1 as a possible D gene (5 bases). From germline, CDR1 is MNHNS and CDR2 SASEGT. V was shortened by 7 bases and J by 3 bases, with 16 bases between the two germline ends. The CDR3 length is 15 residues. Written as DNA, the CDR3 is TGTGCCAGCACTGGTGAGACAGCTTACAATCAGCCCCAGCATTTT. Residues: CASTGETAYNQPQHF.

The rearrangement uses TRBV7-2 and TRBJ1-5; D ambiguous. The CDR3 sequence is 12 residues long. Looked up from germline, CDR1 is SGHTA and CDR2 is FQGNSA. V was pared by 5 bases and J by 11 bases, with 13 bases between. The CDR3 sequence is CASSPPAGTQHF. The CDR3 DNA follows: TGTGCCAGCAGCCCCCCCGCGGGTACCCAGCATTTT.

V usage is TRBV7-2 and J usage is TRBJ2-1, with TRBD2 matching 11 bases. The J segment lost 8 bases and the V segment lost 4 bases, leaving 7 bases of the junction unmatched. The CDR3 extends over 15 amino acids. Germline CDR1 SGHTA, CDR2 FQGNSA. CDR3 sequence (DNA): TGTGCCAGCAGCTGGGTGCTAGCGGGAGGAGATGAGCAGTTCTTC. Translated, it gives CASSWVLAGGDEQFF.

The chain recombines TRBV28 with TRBJ2-1; D is unresolved. Germline-derived CDR1 and CDR2 are MDHEN and SYDVKM. The ends were cut back, 5 bases at V and 0 bases at J, with 14 bases in the middle. The CDR3 extends over 16 amino acids. Here the CDR3 DNA reads TGTGCCAGCAGTCGATCGGACGCTAGCTCCTACAATGAGCAGTTCTTC. Translated, it gives CASSRSDASSYNEQFF.

The rearrangement links TRBV13 to TRBJ1-5; no firm D call. Trimming shortened V by 4 bases and J by 2 bases, and 12 bases separated the two germline ends. The CDR3 has 15 amino acids. Germline V gene lookup returns CDR1 PRHDT and CDR2 FYEKMQ (reference sequence). CDR3 in amino acids: CASSSHLGGNQPQHF. In DNA, the CDR3 is TGTGCCAGCAGCTCCCACCTTGGGGGCAATCAGCCCCAGCATTTT.

This sequence joins TRBV10-1 and TRBJ2-2, with D maybe TRBD1 (6 bases). CDR3 length equals 16 residues. Per germline, CDR1 WNHNN and CDR2 SYGVQD (reference sequence). The V end was cut by 3 bases, the J end by 6 bases, with 17 bases between. The chain's CDR3 is CASSEGTPHGAGELFF. The CDR3 nucleotides read TGCGCCAGCAGTGAAGGGACACCCCACGGGGCCGGGGAGCTGTTTTTT.

J is TRBJ2-1 and V is TRBV6-1; a possible D gene is TRBD2 (7 bases). This CDR3 spans 14 amino acids. Germline V gene lookup returns CDR1 MNHNS and CDR2 SASEGT. Trimming left V 6 bases short and J 8 bases short, with 17 bases between. The CDR3 protein is CASSRRAGADEQFF. The DNA of the CDR3 is TGTGCCAGCAGCCGCCGTGCGGGGGCGGATGAGCAGTTCTTC.

The V gene is TRBV5-1, the J gene TRBJ1-4; 7 nucleotides match TRBD1. V was clipped by 2 bases and J by 4 bases; unmatched bases: 8. Germline V gene data show CDR1 as SGHRS and CDR2 as YFSETQ. The CDR3 has 16 amino acids. CDR3 sequence (DNA): TGCGCCAGCAGCTTCGGGACAGAGCCTTATAATGAAAAACTGTTTTTT. This codes for CASSFGTEPYNEKLFF.

The CDR3 loop reads CASSLRTVGANVLTF. The CDR3 DNA sequence: TGTGCCAGCAGCTTAAGGACAGTTGGGGCCAACGTCCTGACTTTC. This chain uses TRBV7-9 with TRBJ2-6, with D perhaps TRBD1 (6 bases). CDR3 size: 15 residues. Germline CDR1 SEHNR, CDR2 FQNEAQ (reference sequence). The V gene lost 2 bases and the J gene lost 3 bases, with 8 bases spanning the gap.

V gene TRBV5-1 combines with J gene TRBJ2-2, with TRBD1 identical over 8 bases. After removal of 0 bases from V and 4 bases from J, the junction contained 2 bases not matched to a gene. Germline loops: CDR1 SGHRS, CDR2 YFSETQ. The CDR3 runs to 15 residues. This CDR3 is CASSLGTGSTGELFF. DNA of the CDR3: TGCGCCAGCAGCTTGGGGACAGGGTCCACCGGGGAGCTGTTTTTT. Supplemented by reference TRBV5-1 and TRBJ2-2, the full variable domain reads KAGVTQTPRYLIKTRGQQVTLSCSPISGHRSVSWYQQTPGQGLQFLFEYFSETQRNKGNFPGRFSGRQFSNSRSEMNVSTLELGDSALYLCASSLGTGSTGELFFGEGSRLTVL.

The chain recombines TRBV7-8 with TRBJ2-7, with D perhaps TRBD1 (5 bases). V gave up 10 bases and J gave up 0 bases, with 22 bases separating them. This CDR3 has 16 residues. Germline V CDR1 and CDR2: SGHVS, FQNEAQ. For the CDR3, the DNA is TGTGCCACGTGGCAGGGCGCTTCCGACATCTCCTACGAGCAGTACTTC. Its protein is CATWQGASDISYEQYF.

The J gene is TRBJ2-5, the V gene TRBV29-1; 8 bases map to TRBD1. Looked up from germline, CDR1 is SQVTM and CDR2 is ANQGSEA. V trimming: 7 bases; J trimming: 14 bases; junction bases outside the gene matches: 3. CDR3 length equals 8 residues. Here the CDR3 reads CSAGTGYF. The CDR3 nucleotides read TGCAGCGCCGGGACAGGTTACTTC.